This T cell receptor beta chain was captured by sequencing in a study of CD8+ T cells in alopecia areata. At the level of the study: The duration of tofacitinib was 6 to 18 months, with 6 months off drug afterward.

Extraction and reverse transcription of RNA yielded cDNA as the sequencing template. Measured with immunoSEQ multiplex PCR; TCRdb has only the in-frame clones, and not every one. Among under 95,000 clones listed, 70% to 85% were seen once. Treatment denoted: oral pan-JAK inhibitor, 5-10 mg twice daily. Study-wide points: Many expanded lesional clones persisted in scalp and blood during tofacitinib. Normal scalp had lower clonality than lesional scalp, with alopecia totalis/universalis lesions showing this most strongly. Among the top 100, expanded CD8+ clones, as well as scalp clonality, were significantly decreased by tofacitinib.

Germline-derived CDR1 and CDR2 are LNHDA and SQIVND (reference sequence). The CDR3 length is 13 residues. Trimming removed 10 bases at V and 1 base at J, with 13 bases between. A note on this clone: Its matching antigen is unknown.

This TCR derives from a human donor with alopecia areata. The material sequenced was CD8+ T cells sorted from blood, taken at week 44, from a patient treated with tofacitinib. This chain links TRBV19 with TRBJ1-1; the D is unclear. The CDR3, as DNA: TGTGCCACCATGCCCTGGGGGAACACTGAAGCTTTCTTT. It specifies CATMPWGNTEAFF. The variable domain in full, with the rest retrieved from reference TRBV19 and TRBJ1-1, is DGGITQSPKYLFRKEGQNVTLSCEQNLNHDAMYWYRQDPGQGLRLIYYSQIVNDFQKGDIAEGYSVSREKKESFPLTVTSAQKNPTAFYLCATMPWGNTEAFFGQGTRLTVV.